This TCR beta chain was captured in a study of spatial heterogeneity in lung cancer. Across the study: Raw sequencing reads included, on average, more than nine appearances of each unique TCR and UMI combination.

Every individual TCR cDNA molecule carried its own unique molecular identifier, which allowed correction of PCR and sequencing errors. MiXCR, applied by TCRdb to the 5' RACE reads, yields one record per CDR3 protein. The sample records under 100,000 distinct CDR3 sequences, roughly 10% being singletons. To note about this clonotype: Its cognate antigen is unknown.

Time point of the sample: sample taken at primary tumor resection. Without sorting, whole RNA was sequenced from tumor, nontumor lung or frozen PBMC. The junction had 4 bases not matched to a gene; V was cut back by 6 bases and J by 1 base. The CDR3 covers 15 residues. In germline, CDR1 is LNHDA, CDR2 SQIVND (reference sequence). Study-wide results and caveats: Blood contained ubiquitous expanded tumor TCRs more at resection than at follow-up.

Source: PBMCs, taken at surgery. The receptor comes from a male donor with early-stage non-small cell lung cancer. This rearrangement joins TRBV19 to TRBJ1-5, with 9 bases lining up with TRBD1. CDR3 bases: TGTGCCAGTAGACCCGGGACAGGGAGCAATCAGCCCCAGCATTTT. This gives the protein CASRPGTGSNQPQHF.